This TCR beta chain was sequenced during a study of CD8 T cells in Susac syndrome. Study results and limitations: By the study's own acknowledgment, its TCR sequencing and HLA analysis included relatively few individuals.

Random hexamers were used to reverse transcribe roughly 0.45 to 1 ug of RNA. A multiplex approach, immunoSEQ multiplex PCR, amplified TCR beta CDR3 across 54 Vbeta and 13 Jbeta. TCRdb analysed the immunoSEQ multiplex PCR reads with MiXCR anew, one entry per CDR3 protein. The top ten hold around 0.21% of the sample, which has 150,000 to 190,000 distinct CDR3 sequences, 94% seen once. Each multiple sclerosis control was a treatment-naive patient with relapsing-remitting disease that was either stable or active. The TEMRA cells underwent FACS enrichment, while the CD8+ and CD4+ T cells underwent negative isolation. The germline V and J ends were trimmed by 1 base and 0 bases, with 8 bases remaining between them. Germline lookup yields CDR1 PRHDT and CDR2 FYEKMQ (reference sequence). This CDR3 spans 15 amino acids. Of note for this clonotype: Its antigen is currently unknown.

The clonotype was recovered from a human donor with multiple sclerosis. Sequenced: CD8+ T cells from PBMCs. The V gene is TRBV13, the J gene TRBJ2-3; D is undetermined. CDR3 DNA: TGTGCCAGCAGCTTAGAAGCGAGTAGCACAGATACGCAGTATTTT. Translated: CASSLEASSTDTQYF.